A selection of T cell receptor beta chains follows, all from one sample in a study of blood T cell repertoires in COVID-19. TCRdb's copy holds only in-frame clones and misses some; the assay was immunoSEQ multiplex PCR. This table holds about 330,000 clones, over 75% found once. The sample consisted of peripheral blood. The receptors here all came from a woman aged 45-65 years with active or convalescent COVID-19. CDR3s include the opening cysteine and the closing phenylalanine or tryptophan. D genes are given only for firm matches. Not all rows give a size; the values are once, few, many and, for expanded clones, a class.

d_call,clone_size,j_call,v_call,cdr3_nt,cdr3_aa
TRBD2,NA,TRBJ2-3,TRBV5-1,TGCGCCAGCAGCCTGAGCGGGGGTAGCACAGATACGCAGTATTTT,CASSLSGGSTDTQYF
NA,NA,TRBJ1-2,TRBV27,TGTGCCAGCAGTTTATCCGGGTTTCAGGGAGGTCAGATGGGCTACACCTTC,CASSLSGFQGGQMGYTF
NA,once,TRBJ2-1,TRBV29-1,TGCAGCGTTGACGGGGGGCCTAGCTCCTACAATGAGCAGTTCTTC,CSVDGGPSSYNEQFF
TRBD1,NA,TRBJ2-2,TRBV4-1,TGCGCCAGCAGCCGTGGACAGGGGAGCACCGGGGAGCTGTTTTTT,CASSRGQGSTGELFF
NA,NA,TRBJ2-5,TRBV27,TGTGCCAGCAGTCCCACGGACAGCCAAGAGACCCAGTACTTC,CASSPTDSQETQYF
NA,NA,TRBJ2-5,TRBV7-3,TGTGCCAGCAGCCTCGGGGGACAAGAGACCCAGTACTTC,CASSLGGQETQYF
NA,NA,TRBJ1-5,TRBV6-2/TRBV6-3,TGTGCCAGCAGCCCCCGGATCGGGGAACAGCCCCAGCATTTT,CASSPRIGEQPQHF
NA,NA,TRBJ1-4,TRBV28,TGTGCCAGCATCCAGGGTCTGGCTAATGAAAAACTGTTTTTT,CASIQGLANEKLFF
TRBD2,NA,TRBJ2-3,TRBV28,TGTGCCAGCAGTTCACCGGCTAGCGGGAGTAGTGGTACGCAGTATTTT,CASSSPASGSSGTQYF
NA,few,TRBJ1-1,TRBV18,TGTGCCAGCTCACCAGGGCAGGGAGGTAACACTGAAGCTTTCTTT,CASSPGQGGNTEAFF
NA,NA,TRBJ1-1,TRBV6-5,TGTGCCAGCACCGGGGGCACTGAAGCTTTCTTT,CASTGGTEAFF
TRBD1,NA,TRBJ1-6,TRBV7-8,TGTGCCAGCAGCCGACAGGGTGCCCTCCCCAATTCACCCCTCCACTTT,CASSRQGALPNSPLHF
NA,NA,TRBJ2-2,TRBV5-5,TGTGCCAGCAGCTTGGTCTCGGCAGGGGTTTCCCCCGGGGAGCTGTTTTTT,CASSLVSAGVSPGELFF
TRBD1,NA,TRBJ2-7,TRBV6-5,TGTGCCAGCAGCCCGACAGGGGTCTACGAGCAGTACTTC,CASSPTGVYEQYF
TRBD1,once,TRBJ2-1,TRBV19,TGTGCCAGTAGTACATCCGGGACAGCCTACAATGAGCAGTTCTTC,CASSTSGTAYNEQFF
TRBD1,NA,TRBJ2-1,TRBV10-1,TGCGCCAGCAGTGAATCCCCGGGACAGGGGGGGGTTGAGCAGTTCTTC,CASSESPGQGGVEQFF
NA,NA,TRBJ2-6,TRBV5-1,TGCGCCAGCAGCCCCTCCTCTGGGGCCAACGTCCTGACTTTC,CASSPSSGANVLTF
NA,NA,TRBJ1-2,TRBV4-3,TGCGCCAGCAGCCAAGAACTTGCTAACTATGGCTACACCTTC,CASSQELANYGYTF
NA,NA,TRBJ1-1,TRBV10-3,TGTGCCATCAGTGACGACAGGAACACTGAAGCTTTCTTT,CAISDDRNTEAFF
TRBD1,NA,TRBJ2-7,TRBV6-5,TGTGCCAGCAGTAGGACAGGGAGCTACGAGCAGTACTTC,CASSRTGSYEQYF
NA,once,TRBJ1-2,TRBV12-3/TRBV12-4,TGTGCCAGCAACGGGGACTATGGCTACACCTTC,CASNGDYGYTF
NA,NA,TRBJ1-1,TRBV30,TGTGCCTGGAGTGTAATTCTTCACACTGAAGCTTTCTTT,CAWSVILHTEAFF
NA,NA,TRBJ2-1,TRBV24-1,TGTGCCACCAGTGACCCCGAGGTTGGCTTCTCCTACAATGAGCAGTTCTTC,CATSDPEVGFSYNEQFF
NA,few,TRBJ2-7,TRBV5-5,TGTGCCAGCAGCCCGATGGGGCAGGGGATAAATTACGAGCAGTACTTC,CASSPMGQGINYEQYF
NA,once,TRBJ2-7,TRBV11-2,TGTGCCAGCAGCTTAGGGGCAGGGCCCTACGAGCAGTACTTC,CASSLGAGPYEQYF
NA,NA,TRBJ1-1,TRBV19,TGTGCCAGTAGTATAACCCCCCAGGGGCTGGGAACTGAAGCTTTCTTT,CASSITPQGLGTEAFF
NA,NA,TRBJ1-1,TRBV12-3/TRBV12-4,TGTGCCAGCAGTTGGGCAGGGGCCACTGAAGCTTTCTTT,CASSWAGATEAFF
NA,NA,TRBJ2-2,TRBV25-1,TGTGCCAGCAGTCCCTATGGTCCCGGGGAGCTGTTTTTT,CASSPYGPGELFF
NA,NA,TRBJ1-1,TRBV7-2,TGTGCCAGCAGCTTAAATTACGGGGTTGGTCACCTCACTGAAGCTTTCTTT,CASSLNYGVGHLTEAFF
NA,NA,TRBJ2-5,TRBV6-2/TRBV6-3,TGTGCCAGCAGTTACCCACGGACAGTTCAACAAGAGACCCAGTACTTC,CASSYPRTVQQETQYF
NA,NA,TRBJ1-1,TRBV10-3,TGTGCCAGCCGGGACACCATGAACACTGAAGCTTTCTTT,CASRDTMNTEAFF
TRBD2,NA,TRBJ2-5,TRBV28,TGTGCCAGCAGTTTACCTGAACTAGCGGGAGTTAAAGAGACCCAGTACTTC,CASSLPELAGVKETQYF
NA,NA,TRBJ1-1,TRBV28,TGTGCCAGCAGGTTCAGGGCTGAAGCTTTCTTT,CASRFRAEAFF
NA,NA,TRBJ1-2,TRBV7-2,TGTGCCAGCAGCTTAGAACTAAACTATGGCTACACCTTC,CASSLELNYGYTF
TRBD1,NA,TRBJ1-6,TRBV7-2,TGTGCCAGCAGCTTACAATTGACAGGGTCTAGCTCACCCCTCCACTTT,CASSLQLTGSSSPLHF
NA,NA,TRBJ1-1,TRBV7-2,TGTGCCAGCAGCTTGGCAGGGTTTACGACTGAAGCTTTCTTT,CASSLAGFTTEAFF
TRBD1,NA,TRBJ1-2,TRBV7-8,TGTGCCAGCAGCCGGGACAGGGACCGACATGGCTACACCTTC,CASSRDRDRHGYTF
NA,NA,TRBJ2-2,TRBV7-2,TGTGCCCACGGGGGAGAAAACACCGGGGAGCTGTTTTTT,CAHGGENTGELFF
TRBD1,NA,TRBJ2-7,TRBV18,TGTGCCAGCTCACCACTGGTCCCAGGGACAGGGTTTTTCGAGCAGTACTTC,CASSPLVPGTGFFEQYF
TRBD2,NA,TRBJ2-7,TRBV27,TGTGCCAGCAGTTTAAGAGCGGGGGTCTACTACGAGCAGTACTTC,CASSLRAGVYYEQYF
NA,NA,TRBJ2-5,TRBV28,TGTGCCAGCAGTTCCCTCAGGACAGAAGAGACCCAGTACTTC,CASSSLRTEETQYF
TRBD2,NA,TRBJ2-7,TRBV7-2,TGTGCCAGCAGCGGAGGCAGCGGGGTCGGATACGAGCAGTACTTC,CASSGGSGVGYEQYF
NA,once,TRBJ2-3,TRBV29-1,TGCAGCGTTGAGATTGGGGCATCTGATACGCAGTATTTT,CSVEIGASDTQYF
NA,NA,TRBJ2-5,TRBV7-2,TGTGCCAGCAGCACGGGGGACGCATACATTGAGACCCAGTACTTC,CASSTGDAYIETQYF
NA,NA,TRBJ2-5,TRBV19,TGTGCCAGTAGTGACTCGGGGAAAGAGACCCAGTACTTC,CASSDSGKETQYF
TRBD1,few,TRBJ1-6,TRBV7-4,TGTGCCAGCAGCTCCCTCTTACCTACCCCGGGACAGGGGGCTTATAATTCACCCCTCCACTTT,CASSSLLPTPGQGAYNSPLHF
NA,NA,TRBJ1-5,TRBV28,TGTGCCAGCAGTTTAGGGGCGGCAGGGTCTCAGCCCCAGCATTTT,CASSLGAAGSQPQHF
NA,NA,TRBJ2-7,TRBV9,TGTGCCAGCAGCTTAAACCAGGGGGGCTCCTACGAGCAGTACTTC,CASSLNQGGSYEQYF
TRBD1,NA,TRBJ2-1,TRBV6-5,TGTGCCAGCAGTTACGGGGGACAGGGGGCAGATGAGCAGTTCTTC,CASSYGGQGADEQFF
NA,few,TRBJ1-1,TRBV12-5,TGTGCTAGTGGTTTGGGTCTTGGAGACACTGAAGCTTTCTTT,CASGLGLGDTEAFF
NA,NA,TRBJ1-2,TRBV6-2/TRBV6-3,TGTGCCAGCAGCCTACCACAGGTTAACTATGGCTACACCTTC,CASSLPQVNYGYTF
TRBD2,NA,TRBJ2-1,TRBV6-5,TGTGCCAGCAGTTACTCAAACGGTCCCGGCGGGAGGCAGTTCTTC,CASSYSNGPGGRQFF
NA,NA,TRBJ2-5,TRBV5-1,TGCGCCAGCAACTCAGGGGCTCAAGAGACCCAGTACTTC,CASNSGAQETQYF
NA,NA,TRBJ2-3,TRBV7-2,TGTGCCAGCAGCTTAGCGGCTAGCTGGAGGGGCACAGATACGCAGTATTTT,CASSLAASWRGTDTQYF